This TCR beta chain was captured in a study of blood T cell repertoires in COVID-19. Trimming shortened V by 6 bases and J by 2 bases, and 5 bases separated the two germline ends. This CDR3 contains 11 residues. Germline CDR1 is MNHEY and CDR2 is SVGAGI. Profiling relied on immunoSEQ multiplex PCR, and the TCRdb table lists in-frame clones only, not all of them. The sample has around 80,000 clones, 80% to 90% seen once; the top ten hold less than 0.65%. The genes are TRBV6-5 and TRBJ2-7; D gene ambiguous. The material sequenced was peripheral blood. The receptor was derived from a man between 60 and 70 years old with acute or convalescent COVID-19. The CDR3 bases are TGTGCCAGCAGCGACACCTACGAGCAGTACTTC. Its translation is CASSDTYEQYF.